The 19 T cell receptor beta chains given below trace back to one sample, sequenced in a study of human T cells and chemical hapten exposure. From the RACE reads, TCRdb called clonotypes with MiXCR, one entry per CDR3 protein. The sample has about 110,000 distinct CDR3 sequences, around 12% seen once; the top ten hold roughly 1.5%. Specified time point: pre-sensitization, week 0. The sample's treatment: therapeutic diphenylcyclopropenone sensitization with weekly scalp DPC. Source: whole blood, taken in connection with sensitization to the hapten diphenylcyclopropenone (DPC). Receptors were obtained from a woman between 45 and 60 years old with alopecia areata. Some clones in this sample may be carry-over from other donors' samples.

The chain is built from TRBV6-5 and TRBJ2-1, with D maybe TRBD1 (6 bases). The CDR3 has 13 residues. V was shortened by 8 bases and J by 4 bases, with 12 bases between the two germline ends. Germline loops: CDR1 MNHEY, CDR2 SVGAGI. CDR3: CASGRQGYNEQFF. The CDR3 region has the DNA TGTGCCAGCGGGCGGCAGGGGTACAATGAGCAGTTCTTC.

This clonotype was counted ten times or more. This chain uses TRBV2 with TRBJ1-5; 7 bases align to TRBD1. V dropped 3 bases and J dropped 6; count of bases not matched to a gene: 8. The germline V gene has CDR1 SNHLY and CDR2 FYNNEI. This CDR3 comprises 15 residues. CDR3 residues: CASSDRGQRSQPQHF. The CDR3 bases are TGTGCCAGCAGTGACAGGGGACAGAGAAGTCAGCCCCAGCATTTT.

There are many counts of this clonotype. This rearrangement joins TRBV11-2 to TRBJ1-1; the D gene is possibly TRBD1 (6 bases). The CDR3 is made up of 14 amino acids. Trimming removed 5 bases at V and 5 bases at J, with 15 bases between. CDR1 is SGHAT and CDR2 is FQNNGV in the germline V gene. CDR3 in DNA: TGTGCCAGCAGCCGAATGGGGGGGCGGACTGAAGCTTTCTTT. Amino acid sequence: CASSRMGGRTEAFF.

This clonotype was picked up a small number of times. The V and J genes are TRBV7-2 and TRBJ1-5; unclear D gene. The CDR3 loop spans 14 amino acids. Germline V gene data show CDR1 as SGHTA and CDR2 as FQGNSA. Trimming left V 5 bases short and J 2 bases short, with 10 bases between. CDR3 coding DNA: TGTGCCAGCAGCCAAGGGCTGGGCAATCAGCCCCAGCATTTT. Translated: CASSQGLGNQPQHF.

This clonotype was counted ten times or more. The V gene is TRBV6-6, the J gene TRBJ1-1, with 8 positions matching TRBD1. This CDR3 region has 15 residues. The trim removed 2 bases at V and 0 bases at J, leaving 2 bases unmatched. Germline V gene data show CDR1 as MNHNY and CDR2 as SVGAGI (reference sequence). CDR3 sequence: CASSYGQGLNTEAFF. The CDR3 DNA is TGTGCCAGCAGTTACGGACAGGGTCTGAACACTGAAGCTTTCTTT.

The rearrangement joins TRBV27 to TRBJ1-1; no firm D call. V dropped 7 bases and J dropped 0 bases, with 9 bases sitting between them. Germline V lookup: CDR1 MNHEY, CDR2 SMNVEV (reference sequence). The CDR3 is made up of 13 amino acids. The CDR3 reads CASKGWMNTEAFF. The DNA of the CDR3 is TGTGCCAGCAAAGGCTGGATGAACACTGAAGCTTTCTTT.

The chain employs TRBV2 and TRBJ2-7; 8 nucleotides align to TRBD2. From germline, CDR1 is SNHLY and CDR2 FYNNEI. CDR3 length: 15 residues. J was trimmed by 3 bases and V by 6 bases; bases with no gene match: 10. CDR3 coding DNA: TGTGCCAGCAGGACGCAACTAGCGGTAGGCTACGAGCAGTACTTC. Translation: CASRTQLAVGYEQYF.

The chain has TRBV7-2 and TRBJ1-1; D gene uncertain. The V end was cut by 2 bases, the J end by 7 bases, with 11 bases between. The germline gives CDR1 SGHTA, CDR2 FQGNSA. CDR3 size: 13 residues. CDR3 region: CASSLFAGDEAFF. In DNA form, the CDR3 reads TGTGCCAGCAGCTTATTTGCTGGGGATGAAGCTTTCTTT.

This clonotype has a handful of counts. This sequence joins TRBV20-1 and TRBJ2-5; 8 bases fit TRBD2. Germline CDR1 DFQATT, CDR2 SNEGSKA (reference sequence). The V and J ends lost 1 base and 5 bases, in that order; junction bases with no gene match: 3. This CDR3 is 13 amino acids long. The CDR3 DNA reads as TGCAGTGCTAGAGGGACTAGCCGGGAGACCCAGTACTTC. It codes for CSARGTSRETQYF.

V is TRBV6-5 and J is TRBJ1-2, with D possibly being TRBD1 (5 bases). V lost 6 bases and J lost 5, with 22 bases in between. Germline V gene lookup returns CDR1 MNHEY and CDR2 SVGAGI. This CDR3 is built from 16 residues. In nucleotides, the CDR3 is TGTGCCAGCAGATCGAAGGGGACGCCCCGTCGGTATGGCTACACCTTC. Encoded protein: CASRSKGTPRRYGYTF.

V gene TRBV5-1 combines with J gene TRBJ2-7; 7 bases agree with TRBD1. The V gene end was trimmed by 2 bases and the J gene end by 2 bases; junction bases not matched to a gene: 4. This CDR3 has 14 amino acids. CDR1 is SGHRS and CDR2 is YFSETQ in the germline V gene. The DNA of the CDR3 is TGCGCCAGCAGCTTCACAGGGGACACCTACGAGCAGTACTTC. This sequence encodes CASSFTGDTYEQYF.

CDR3 DNA sequence: TGCGCCAGCAGCTTTGGTCATTCGGGGGCACAAGCTTTCTTT. Its protein is CASSFGHSGAQAFF. This chain links TRBV5-1 with TRBJ1-1, with D tentatively TRBD1 (6 bases). Deletions cut 2 bases from V and 9 bases from J, with 17 bases between. The CDR3 is made up of 14 amino acids. Germline V gene data show CDR1 as SGHRS and CDR2 as YFSETQ.

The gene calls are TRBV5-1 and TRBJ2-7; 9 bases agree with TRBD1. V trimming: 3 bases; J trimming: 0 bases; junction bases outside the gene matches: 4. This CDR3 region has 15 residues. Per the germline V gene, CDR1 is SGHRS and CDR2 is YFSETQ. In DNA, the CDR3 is TGCGCCAGCAGCTCTGGACAGGGGAGCTCCTACGAGCAGTACTTC. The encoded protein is CASSSGQGSSYEQYF.

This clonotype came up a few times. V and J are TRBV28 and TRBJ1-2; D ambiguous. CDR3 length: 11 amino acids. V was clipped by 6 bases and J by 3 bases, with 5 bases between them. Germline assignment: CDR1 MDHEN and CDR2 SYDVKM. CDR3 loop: CASRQDYGYTF. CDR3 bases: TGTGCCAGCAGGCAGGACTATGGCTACACCTTC.

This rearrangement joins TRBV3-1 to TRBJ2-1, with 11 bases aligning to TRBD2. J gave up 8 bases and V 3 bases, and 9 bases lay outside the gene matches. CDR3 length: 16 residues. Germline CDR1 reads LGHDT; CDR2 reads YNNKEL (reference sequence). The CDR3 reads CASSQFGTSGSDEQFF. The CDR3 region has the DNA TGTGCCAGCAGCCAGTTTGGTACTAGCGGGAGCGATGAGCAGTTCTTC.

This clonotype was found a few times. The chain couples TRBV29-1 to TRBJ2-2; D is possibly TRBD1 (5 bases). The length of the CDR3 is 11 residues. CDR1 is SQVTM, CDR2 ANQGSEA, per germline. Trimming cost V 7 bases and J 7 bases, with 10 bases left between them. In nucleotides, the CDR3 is TGCAGCGGACAGACCTACGGGGAGCTGTTTTTT. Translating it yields CSGQTYGELFF.

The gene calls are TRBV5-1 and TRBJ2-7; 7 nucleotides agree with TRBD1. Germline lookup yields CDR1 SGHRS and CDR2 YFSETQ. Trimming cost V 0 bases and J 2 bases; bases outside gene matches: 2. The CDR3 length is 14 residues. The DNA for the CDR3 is TGCGCCAGCAGCTTGGGGGACAGCGCCTACGAGCAGTACTTC. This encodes CASSLGDSAYEQYF.

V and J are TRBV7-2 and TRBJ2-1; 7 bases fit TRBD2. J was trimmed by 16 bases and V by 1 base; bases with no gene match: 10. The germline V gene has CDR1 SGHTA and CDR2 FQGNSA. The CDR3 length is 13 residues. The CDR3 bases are TGTGCCAGCAGCTTAGGCGGACTAGGCGAGCGCTTCTTC. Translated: CASSLGGLGERFF.

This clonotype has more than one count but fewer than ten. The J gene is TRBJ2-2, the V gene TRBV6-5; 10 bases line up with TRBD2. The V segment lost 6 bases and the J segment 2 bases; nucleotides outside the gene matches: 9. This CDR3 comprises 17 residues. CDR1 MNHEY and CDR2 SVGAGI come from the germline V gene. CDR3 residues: CASSLAGAHPNTGELFF. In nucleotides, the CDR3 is TGTGCCAGCAGCCTAGCGGGAGCGCACCCCAACACCGGGGAGCTGTTTTTT.